This TCR beta chain stems from a study of graft-versus-host responses after intestinal transplantation (dated by TCRdb to about 2021). As for the study more broadly: The transplants that recipients received were multivisceral, liver-intestinal, or isolated intestinal. The cohort enrolled around 23 intestinal transplant recipients including one retransplant, and a few patients lacking pretransplant specimens were excluded. Instead of going to the commercial service, samples from a few later patients were sequenced in-house on an Illumina MiSeq and processed with MiXCR. Anti-thymocyte globulin induction was given to all recipients, followed by maintenance tacrolimus and steroids for around three years. Graft-versus-host and host-versus-graft alloreactive T cell clones were tracked in the graft, circulation and bone marrow after intestinal transplantation using bulk TCR-beta CDR3 sequencing. A peak of at least 4% donor T cells among recipient peripheral blood mononuclear cells was the definition used for donor T cell macrochimerism. Alloreactive clones were identified by sequencing pre-transplant mixed lymphocyte reaction products and comparing these products with unstimulated pre-transplant donor and recipient T cells. The research as a whole found: Conclusions were limited by the relatively low number and heterogeneity of intestinal transplant patients. Early after transplant, declines in HvG clones were associated with peak levels of circulating GvH clones. High GvH to HvG T cell clonal ratios were observed in the allografts of patients with donor T cell macrochimerism. GvH clones turned up in recipient bone marrow, with some appearing earlier in ileal mucosa or blood, a pattern consistent with an intestinal mucosal origin.

V and J are truncated by 0 bases and 5 bases respectively, leaving an intervening sequence of 17 bases. The CDR3 holds 17 amino acids from the cysteine to the phenylalanine. Only the CDR3 region is kept as DNA, spanning 51 bases read in frame from base 1. As encoded in the germline V gene, CDR1 is MGHRA while CDR2 is YSYEKL. Comments on this clone: No antigen is known for it. Base qualities are not provided; no much larger clone lies one nucleotide away.

This specimen's time point label, per the study, means: cells obtained before transplantation from donor or recipient. CD3+CD4+ and CD3+CD8+ populations were FACS-sorted from unstimulated pre-transplant donor and recipient cells taken from spleen or lymph nodes. Libraries came from the immunoSEQ multiplex PCR assay. In most patients, genomic DNA was isolated using the Qiagen DNeasy Blood and Tissue Kit and sent frozen to Adaptive Biotechnologies for TCR sequencing. For most patients, high-throughput TCR-beta CDR3 sequencing of genomic DNA was performed by Adaptive Biotechnologies. As for how the authors treated the data: TCR sequencing data were retrieved from Adaptive's ImmunoSEQ software for 15 to 20 patients, whereas a few other patients were processed with MiXCR and VDJtools. To correct CD4 versus CD8 sorting errors, any sequence found in both subsets at a frequency ratio below 5:1 was removed. CDR3 nucleotide sequences shared by donor and recipient were removed because the origin of these sequences could not be assigned. At least 2-fold expansion over unstimulated cells and a minimum CFSE-low frequency of 0.002% (template counts) or 0.001% (read counts) were required for clones to be classified as alloreactive. Mappable clones were those detected in sequenced pre-transplant spleen, lymph node, or MLR CFSE-low populations of the donor or recipient. The cumulative frequency of alloreactive clones was calculated as a percentage of all sequences, weighted by copy number. TCRdb retrieved this table from immuneACCESS and kept in-frame rearrangements only. Not all clones are present; in checked studies, unresolved V genes account for under half, and no reason is known for the remainder. The V and J calls and clone size come from that table; D and trimming were worked out from the DNA. This sample is represented by about 100,000 clones; roughly 87% of them were singletons. About 0.95% of the sample lies in the top ten.

In this chain, TRBV4-1 is recombined with TRBJ1-5; a tentative D call is TRBD1 (5 bases match). The TCR originated in a human donor who was the organ donor for an intestinal transplant. The sequenced sample was unstimulated CD4+ T cells sorted from spleen or lymph node cells, obtained before transplant. The DNA sequence is TGCGCCAGCAGCCAAGACAGGGAAACCTTTGCCGATCAGCCCCAGCATTTT. It translates to CASSQDRETFADQPQHF.